This entry describes one TCR beta chain. The record originates from a study of blood T cell repertoires in COVID-19. This table comes from immunoSEQ multiplex PCR, and its TCRdb copy is limited to in-frame clones, with some not included. The sample has 250,000 or so clones, approximately 88% seen once. J gave up 1 base and V 4 bases, and 7 bases lay outside the gene matches. CDR1 and CDR2 from the germline V gene are SGHRS and YFSETQ. The CDR3 is made up of 16 amino acids. The J gene is TRBJ2-3, the V gene TRBV5-1; 9 bases fit TRBD2. The source is a woman aged 30 to 39 who had been exposed to COVID-19. Sequenced material: PBMCs or T cells enriched from blood (not recorded which). In DNA, the CDR3 is TGCGCCAGCAGCCCCGGCCGGACTAGCGGCACAGATACGCAGTATTTT. Amino acid sequence: CASSPGRTSGTDTQYF.